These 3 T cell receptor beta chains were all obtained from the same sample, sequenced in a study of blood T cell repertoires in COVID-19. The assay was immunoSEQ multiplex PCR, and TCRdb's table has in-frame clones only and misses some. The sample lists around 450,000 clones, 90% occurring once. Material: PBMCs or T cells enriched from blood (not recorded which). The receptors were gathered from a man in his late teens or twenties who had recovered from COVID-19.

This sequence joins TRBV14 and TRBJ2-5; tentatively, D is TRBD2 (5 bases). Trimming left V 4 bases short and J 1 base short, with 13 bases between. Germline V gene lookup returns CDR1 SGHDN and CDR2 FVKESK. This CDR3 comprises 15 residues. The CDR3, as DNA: TGTGCCAGCAGCCCCGTCGGGAAGGCCCAAGAGACCCAGTACTTC. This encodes CASSPVGKAQETQYF.

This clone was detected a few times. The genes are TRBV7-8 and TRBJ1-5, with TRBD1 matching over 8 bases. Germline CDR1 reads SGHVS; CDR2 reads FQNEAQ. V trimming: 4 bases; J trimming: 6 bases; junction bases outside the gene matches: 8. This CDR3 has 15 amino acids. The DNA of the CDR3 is TGTGCCAGCAGCTCGAGGACAGGGCCGGGTCAGCCCCAGCATTTT. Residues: CASSSRTGPGQPQHF.

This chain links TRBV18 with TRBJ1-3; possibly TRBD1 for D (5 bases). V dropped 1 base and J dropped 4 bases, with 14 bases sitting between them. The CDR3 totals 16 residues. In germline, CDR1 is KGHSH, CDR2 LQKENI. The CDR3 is CASSPLSGGDGNTIYF. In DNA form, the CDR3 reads TGTGCCAGCTCACCACTCTCGGGAGGGGACGGAAACACCATATATTTT.